Below, 27 T cell receptor beta chains from the same sample are listed, as sequenced in a study of shared T cell receptors in the human thymus. Some clones are missing from TCRdb's copy, which holds only in-frame ones; the method was immunoSEQ multiplex PCR. The data show about 660,000 clones, with approximately 88% seen just once and approximately 0.01% held by the top ten. These data were also filed under a second study, of human thymus T cells.

Sequencing was done on a sample of thymocytes. Receptors originate from a boy in the first two years of life with a congenital heart defect.

J is TRBJ2-5 and V is TRBV4-2; perhaps TRBD2 as D (6 bases). There are 15 residues in the CDR3. The V gene lost 0 bases and the J gene lost 4 bases, with 12 bases spanning the gap. CDR1 and CDR2 from the germline V gene are LGHNA and YNFKEQ. The CDR3 coding sequence is TGTGCCAGCAGCCAAGATAGCGGAGGCCGAGAGACCCAGTACTTC. It is translated as CASSQDSGGRETQYF.

V and J are TRBV5-6 and TRBJ2-7; 9 nucleotides line up with TRBD2. Trimming cost V 0 bases and J 5 bases; bases outside gene matches: 12. Germline values: CDR1 SGHDT, CDR2 YYEEEE. The CDR3 runs 17 residues. Here the CDR3 DNA reads TGTGCCAGCAGCTTGGAAGCTAGCGGGAATGCAGGGGACGAGCAGTACTTC. It encodes CASSLEASGNAGDEQYF.

This rearrangement joins TRBV7-2 to TRBJ2-7; D not certain. With 2 bases removed from V and 5 bases from J, the gap between germline ends came to 16 bases. The CDR3 length is 15 residues. CDR1 is SGHTA and CDR2 is FQGNSA in the germline V gene. CDR3: CASSLIWPTHDEQYF. For the CDR3, the DNA is TGTGCCAGCAGCTTAATTTGGCCGACTCATGACGAGCAGTACTTC. The entire variable domain, with the rest obtained from reference TRBV7-2 and TRBJ2-7, is as follows: GAGVSQSPSNKVTEKGKDVELRCDPISGHTALYWYRQSLGQGLEFLIYFQGNSAPDKSGLPSDRFSAERTGGSVSTLTIQRTQQEDSAVYLCASSLIWPTHDEQYFGPGTRLTVT.

In this sample, this clone turned up a few times. The chain links TRBV30 to TRBJ1-2; weak D call: TRBD1 (5 bases). The V gene's germline CDR1 is GTSNPN and CDR2 SVGIG (reference sequence). Trimming shortened V by 0 bases and J by 2 bases, and 10 bases separated the two germline ends. The CDR3 is 14 residues long. CDR3: CAWSVRQPNYGYTF. The CDR3, as DNA: TGTGCCTGGAGTGTTCGACAGCCGAACTATGGCTACACCTTC.

This clone was detected a few times. The V gene is TRBV27, the J gene TRBJ2-5, with 7 bases lining up with TRBD2. Matching the DNA end better, TRBJ2-7 makes the J call doubtful. The CDR3 loop spans 15 amino acids. Germline CDR1 is MNHEY and CDR2 is SMNVEV (reference sequence). The CDR3 DNA sequence: TGTGCCAGCAGTTCCCGTTTTCCTAGCGGCTACGAGCAGTACTTC. It encodes CASSSRFPSGYEQYF.

This chain links TRBV6-5 with TRBJ2-7; 7 bases fit TRBD1. CDR1 is MNHEY and CDR2 is SVGAGI in the germline V gene. V dropped 4 bases and J dropped 1; count of bases not matched to a gene: 7. The CDR3 has 15 amino acids. This CDR3 reads CASSLTGSGSYEQYF. CDR3 in DNA: TGTGCCAGCAGTTTGACAGGGAGTGGGTCCTACGAGCAGTACTTC.

The CDR3 DNA follows: TGCGCCAGCAGCAACGACAGCCAAGAGACCCAGTACTTC. It is translated as CASSNDSQETQYF. V and J are TRBV5-1 and TRBJ2-5; TRBD1 might be the D (5 bases). V dropped 4 bases and J dropped 1 base, with 8 bases sitting between them. Per the germline V gene, CDR1 is SGHRS and CDR2 is YFSETQ. The CDR3 covers 13 residues. Full variable domain (missing parts from reference TRBV5-1 and TRBJ2-5): KAGVTQTPRYLIKTRGQQVTLSCSPISGHRSVSWYQQTPGQGLQFLFEYFSETQRNKGNFPGRFSGRQFSNSRSEMNVSTLELGDSALYLCASSNDSQETQYFGPGTRLLVL.

The CDR3 nucleotides read TGTGCCAGCAGCTCGGGCGGGGTTGGGGAGACCCAGTACTTC. This encodes CASSSGGVGETQYF. The chain uses TRBV7-9 and TRBJ2-5, with a possible D match to TRBD2 (6 bases). V lost 4 bases and J 5 bases, leaving 14 bases between the germline ends. The germline gives CDR1 SEHNR, CDR2 FQNEAQ (reference sequence). This CDR3 is built from 14 residues.

The chain carries TRBV20-1 and TRBJ1-1; D might be TRBD1 (5 bases). This CDR3 is built from 11 residues. The germline CDR1 and CDR2 sequences are DFQATT and SNEGSKA (reference sequence). Trimming took 5 bases from V and 9 from J, leaving 13 bases between them. CDR3 DNA sequence: TGCAGTGCTCTCGTTCGGGGGAAAGCTTTCTTT. Protein: CSALVRGKAFF.

This clone was seen only a few times. The chain couples TRBV11-2 to TRBJ1-3; 8 nucleotides line up with TRBD1. J lost 2 bases, V lost 6 bases, and 9 bases had no gene match. The CDR3 loop spans 16 amino acids. Germline-derived CDR1 and CDR2 are SGHAT and FQNNGV. The CDR3, as DNA: TGTGCCAGCAGTCCCTACCAGGGGGCCCCTGGAAACACCATATATTTT. This codes for CASSPYQGAPGNTIYF.

This rearrangement joins TRBV12-5 to TRBJ1-5; D not certain. The V end lost 6 bases, the J end lost 0 bases, and 18 bases lay between the germline ends. From germline, CDR1 is LGHNT and CDR2 FRNRAP. The CDR3 consists of 17 residues. CDR3 loop: CASGTDFPPNSNQPQHF. As DNA, the CDR3 is TGTGCTAGTGGGACTGATTTCCCCCCCAATAGCAATCAGCCCCAGCATTTT.

The chain carries TRBV7-9 and TRBJ2-7, with D possibly TRBD1 on 5 matching bases. The V and J ends lost 5 bases and 3 bases respectively, with 20 bases between them. From germline, CDR1 is SEHNR and CDR2 FQNEAQ (reference sequence). The CDR3 contains 16 residues. Here the CDR3 reads CASSPGQQPLFYEQYF. DNA for the CDR3: TGTGCCAGCAGCCCAGGGCAGCAGCCCCTCTTCTACGAGCAGTACTTC. The whole variable domain, filled in from reference TRBV7-9 and TRBJ2-7, reads DTGVSQNPRHKITKRGQNVTFRCDPISEHNRLYWYRQTLGQGPEFLTYFQNEAQLEKSRLLSDRFSAERPKGSFSTLEIQRTEQGDSAMYLCASSPGQQPLFYEQYFGPGTRLTVT.

V is TRBV4-2 and J is TRBJ2-7; no firm D call. CDR1 is LGHNA and CDR2 is YNFKEQ in the germline V gene. The V and J ends lost 0 bases and 5 bases respectively, with 11 bases between them. CDR3 length: 14 amino acids. The CDR3 sequence: CASSQDGQVHEQYF. CDR3 in DNA: TGTGCCAGCAGCCAAGATGGGCAGGTCCACGAGCAGTACTTC.

The V call is TRBV28, the J call TRBJ2-7; 10 positions agree with TRBD2. Losses at the gene ends were 4 bases for V and 3 bases for J; bases not matched to a gene: 6. The germline V gene encodes CDR1 MDHEN and CDR2 SYDVKM. The CDR3 has 15 amino acids. Here the CDR3 DNA reads TGTGCCAGCAGTTCCCCCCGACTAGCGGGCTACGAGCAGTACTTC. This encodes CASSSPRLAGYEQYF.

This clone was detected once. The chain uses TRBV2 and TRBJ2-5; TRBD1 is a possible D gene (6 bases). Germline V gene data show CDR1 as SNHLY and CDR2 as FYNNEI. The germline V and J ends were trimmed by 8 bases and 5 bases, with 15 bases remaining between them. This CDR3 has 13 amino acids. In DNA form, the CDR3 reads TGTGCCAGCGGCGTCGAGGGGGTTGAGACCCAGTACTTC. Amino acid sequence: CASGVEGVETQYF.

Written as DNA, the CDR3 is TGTGCTAGTGGTTTCCAGACTTACGAGCAGTACTTC. The encoded protein is CASGFQTYEQYF. The chain is built from TRBV12-5 and TRBJ2-7; D is undetermined. Germline values: CDR1 LGHNT, CDR2 FRNRAP. V lost 3 bases to trimming and J lost 4 bases, with 7 bases between them. The CDR3 is 12 residues long.

The rearrangement links TRBV7-2 to TRBJ2-7; 8 bases fit TRBD2. V lost 5 bases to trimming and J lost 3 bases; unmatched junction nucleotides: 6. In germline, CDR1 is SGHTA, CDR2 FQGNSA. The CDR3 length is 14 residues. The CDR3 spells CASSQTSAYYEQYF. As DNA, the CDR3 is TGTGCCAGCAGCCAGACTAGCGCGTACTACGAGCAGTACTTC.

The chain recombines TRBV15 with TRBJ2-7, with 12 positions matching TRBD1. CDR3 length: 15 amino acids. The trim removed 4 bases at V and 4 bases at J, leaving 5 bases unmatched. Germline V gene data show CDR1 as LNHNV and CDR2 as YYDKDF (reference sequence). The CDR3 bases are TGTGCCACCAGCACAGGGGACAGGGGGCGATACGAGCAGTACTTC. Translating gives CATSTGDRGRYEQYF. The whole variable domain, filled in from reference TRBV15 and TRBJ2-7, reads DAMVIQNPRYQVTQFGKPVTLSCSQTLNHNVMYWYQQKSSQAPKLLFHYYDKDFNNEADTPDNFQSRRPNTSFCFLDIRSPGLGDTAMYLCATSTGDRGRYEQYFGPGTRLTVT.

This clone was recorded a few times. The V call is TRBV6-5, the J call TRBJ2-3; no definite D call. The CDR3 is made up of 13 amino acids. The V gene's germline CDR1 is MNHEY and CDR2 SVGAGI. V lost 10 bases and J lost 2, with 13 bases in between. The chain's CDR3 is CATPAAYTDTQYF. CDR3 DNA sequence: TGTGCCACCCCGGCGGCCTACACAGATACGCAGTATTTT.

The rearrangement links TRBV12-5 to TRBJ2-7, with TRBD1 identical over 9 bases. The CDR3 has 14 amino acids. CDR1 and CDR2 from the germline V gene are LGHNT and FRNRAP. V shed 2 bases and J 3 bases; nucleotides not matched to a gene: 2. CDR3 region: CASGLMDRGYEQYF. DNA of the CDR3: TGTGCTAGTGGTTTGATGGACAGGGGCTACGAGCAGTACTTC.

The chain couples TRBV5-4 to TRBJ2-7; D unresolved. Trimming took off 1 base at V and 5 bases at J, with 22 bases between the two ends. Germline CDR1 reads SGHNT; CDR2 reads YYREEE (reference sequence). The CDR3 consists of 17 residues. CDR3 loop: CASSLTTNPPPSNEQYF. CDR3 DNA sequence: TGTGCCAGCAGCTTGACTACAAACCCGCCCCCCTCTAACGAGCAGTACTTC.

This sequence joins TRBV6-5 and TRBJ1-1, with D perhaps matching TRBD1 (5 bases). Germline CDR1 MNHEY, CDR2 SVGAGI. This CDR3 contains 15 residues. V dropped 7 bases and J dropped 3 bases, with 18 bases sitting between them. The CDR3 region is CASTRRGGAHTEAFF. The CDR3 nucleotides are TGTGCCAGCACCCGACGGGGCGGGGCCCACACTGAAGCTTTCTTT.

The CDR3 sequence is CATAGTSCGNEQFF. CDR3 DNA sequence: TGTGCCACAGCCGGGACTAGCTGCGGTAATGAGCAGTTCTTC. This chain uses TRBV19 with TRBJ2-1; 9 nucleotides line up with TRBD2. Germline assignment: CDR1 LNHDA and CDR2 SQIVND (reference sequence). With 10 bases clipped from V and 7 bases from J, the junction kept 11 bases outside the gene matches. The CDR3 extends over 14 amino acids.

This clone was observed once. The chain employs TRBV9 and TRBJ2-1, with D perhaps TRBD2 (5 bases). This CDR3 is 15 amino acids long. Germline V gene lookup returns CDR1 SGDLS and CDR2 YYNGEE. Trimming shortened V by 6 bases and J by 0 bases, and 13 bases separated the two germline ends. DNA of the CDR3: TGTGCCAGCAATCCCTTAGCGTACTCCTACAATGAGCAGTTCTTC. The encoded protein is CASNPLAYSYNEQFF.

This rearrangement joins TRBV25-1 to TRBJ1-1, with 7 nucleotides matching TRBD1. J gave up 11 bases and V 5 bases, and 8 bases lay outside the gene matches. CDR3 length equals 12 residues. The germline V gene has CDR1 MGHDK and CDR2 SYGVNS. The DNA of the CDR3 is TGTGCCAGCAGTATAGGGGGCTTGGAGGCTTTCTTT. This translates into CASSIGGLEAFF.

This chain joins TRBV4-1 and TRBJ2-1, with 11 bases identical to TRBD2. The trim removed 0 bases at V and 5 bases at J, leaving 6 bases unmatched. From germline, CDR1 is MGHRA and CDR2 YSYEKL. The CDR3 covers 17 residues. For the CDR3, the DNA is TGCGCCAGCAGCCAAGATTTACTAGCGGGAGCTCACAATGAGCAGTTCTTC. Amino acids: CASSQDLLAGAHNEQFF.

Of note for this clone: This specimen includes other DNA sequences encoding the same CDR3. V gene TRBV27 combines with J gene TRBJ1-5, with 8 nucleotides matching TRBD1. Looked up from germline, CDR1 is MNHEY and CDR2 is SMNVEV (reference sequence). The CDR3 covers 14 residues. Losses at the gene ends were 4 bases for V and 6 bases for J; bases not matched to a gene: 5. The CDR3: CASSSQGAGQPQHF. DNA of the CDR3: TGTGCCAGCAGTTCCCAGGGGGCGGGTCAGCCCCAGCATTTT.